The clone carrying this TCR beta chain is classed as medium-sized. The target antigen is unknown. Treatment here: roughly 11-day PBMC culture with coronavirus spike peptide pools or control peptides (ViraFEST assay). The entry originates in a study of vaccination and CD4 T cells after COVID-19. On the study more broadly: Post-vaccination samples were procured at a median of 72 days following dose two (range 14 to 241). Control wells got either CEFX epitopes, HIV-1 Nef peptides, or no peptide at all. Study conclusions and caveats: Data came from relatively few convalescent patients and lacked early post-infection timepoints.

Sequencing of cultured CD4+ T cell DNA used the Oncomine TCR Beta short-read assay. MiXCR was run by TCRdb on the PCR reads, yielding one entry per CDR3 protein. The sample has some 3,500 distinct CDR3 sequences; over 35% are singletons. This CDR3 is 14 amino acids long. V was trimmed by 3 bases and J by 5 bases, leaving 8 bases between them. This clonotype originated in a human donor who had recovered from COVID-19. The chain employs TRBV12-3 or TRBV12-4 and TRBJ1-6; D is unresolved. The sequenced material came from CD4+ T cells from blood, cultured in vitro. The CDR3 here is CASSLTRDNSPLHF. The CDR3 DNA follows: TGTGCCAGCAGTTTGACGAGGGATAATTCACCCCTCCACTTT.